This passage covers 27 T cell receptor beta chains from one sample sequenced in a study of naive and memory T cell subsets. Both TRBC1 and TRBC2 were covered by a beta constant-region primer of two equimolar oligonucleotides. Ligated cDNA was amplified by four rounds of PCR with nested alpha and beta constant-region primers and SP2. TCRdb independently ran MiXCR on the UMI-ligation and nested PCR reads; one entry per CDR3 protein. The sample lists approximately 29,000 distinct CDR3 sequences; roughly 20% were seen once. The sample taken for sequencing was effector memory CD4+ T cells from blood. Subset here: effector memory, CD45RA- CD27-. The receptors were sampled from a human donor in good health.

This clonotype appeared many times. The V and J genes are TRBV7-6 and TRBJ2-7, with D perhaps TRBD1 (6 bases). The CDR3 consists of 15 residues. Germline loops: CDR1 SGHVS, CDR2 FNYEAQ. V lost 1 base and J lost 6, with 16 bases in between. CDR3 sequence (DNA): TGTGCCAGCAGCTTAGGAGCCAACCTCAGGGGCGAGCAGTACTTC. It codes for CASSLGANLRGEQYF.

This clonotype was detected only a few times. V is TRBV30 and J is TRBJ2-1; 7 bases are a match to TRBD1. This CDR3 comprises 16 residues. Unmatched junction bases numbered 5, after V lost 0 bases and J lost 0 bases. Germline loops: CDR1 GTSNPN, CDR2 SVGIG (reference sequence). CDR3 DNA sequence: TGTGCCTGGAGTGTTAGGGCAGGGGGCTCCTACAATGAGCAGTTCTTC. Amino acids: CAWSVRAGGSYNEQFF.

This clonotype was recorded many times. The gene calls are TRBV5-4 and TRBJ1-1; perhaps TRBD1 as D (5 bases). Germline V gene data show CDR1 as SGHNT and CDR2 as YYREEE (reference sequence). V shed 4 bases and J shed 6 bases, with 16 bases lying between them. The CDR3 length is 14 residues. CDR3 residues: CASSPKGRASEAFF. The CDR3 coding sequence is TGTGCCAGCAGCCCAAAGGGCAGGGCATCTGAAGCTTTCTTT.

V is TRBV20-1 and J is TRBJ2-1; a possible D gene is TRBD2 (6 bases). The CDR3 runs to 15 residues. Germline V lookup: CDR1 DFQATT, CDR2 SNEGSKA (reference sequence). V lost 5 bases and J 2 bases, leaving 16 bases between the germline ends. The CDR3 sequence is CSAPLREYPYNEQFF. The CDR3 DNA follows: TGCAGTGCTCCCCTTCGGGAGTACCCCTACAATGAGCAGTTCTTC.

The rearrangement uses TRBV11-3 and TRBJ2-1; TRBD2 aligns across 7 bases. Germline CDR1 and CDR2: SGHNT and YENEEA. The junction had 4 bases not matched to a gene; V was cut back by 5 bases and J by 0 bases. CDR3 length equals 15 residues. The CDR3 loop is CASSRTRGSYNEQFF. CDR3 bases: TGTGCCAGCAGCCGGACTAGGGGCTCCTACAATGAGCAGTTCTTC.

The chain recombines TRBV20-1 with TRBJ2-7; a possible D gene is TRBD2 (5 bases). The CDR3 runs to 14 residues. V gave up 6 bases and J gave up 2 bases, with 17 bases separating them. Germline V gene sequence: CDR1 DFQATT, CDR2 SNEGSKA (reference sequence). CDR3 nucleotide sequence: TGCAGTGCCCGGAGCCAGGACTGGACCTACGAGCAGTACTTC. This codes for CSARSQDWTYEQYF.

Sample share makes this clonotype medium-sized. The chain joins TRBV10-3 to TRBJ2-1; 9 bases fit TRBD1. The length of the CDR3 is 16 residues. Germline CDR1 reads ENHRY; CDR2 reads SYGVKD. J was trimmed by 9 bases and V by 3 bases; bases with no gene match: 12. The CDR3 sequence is CAISDLSPGQGREQFF. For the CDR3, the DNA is TGTGCCATCAGTGATCTCTCTCCTGGACAGGGGCGTGAGCAGTTCTTC.

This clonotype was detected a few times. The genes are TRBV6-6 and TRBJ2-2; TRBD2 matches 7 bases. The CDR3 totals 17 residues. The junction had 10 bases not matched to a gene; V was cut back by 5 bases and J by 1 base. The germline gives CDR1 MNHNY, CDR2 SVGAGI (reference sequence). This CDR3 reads CASSPLSGLLNTGELFF. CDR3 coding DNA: TGTGCCAGCAGTCCTCTTAGCGGGTTGCTGAACACCGGGGAGCTGTTTTTT.

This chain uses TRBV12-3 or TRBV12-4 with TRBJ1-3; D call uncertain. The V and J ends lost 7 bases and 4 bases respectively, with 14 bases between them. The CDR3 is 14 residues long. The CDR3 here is CASTGPSDGNTIYF. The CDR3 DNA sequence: TGTGCCAGCACCGGACCTTCGGACGGAAACACCATATATTTT.

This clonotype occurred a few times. The CDR3 DNA is TGTGCCAGCAGTTACTCTGGACGAACAGATACGCAGTATTTT. Translated, it gives CASSYSGRTDTQYF. The rearrangement joins TRBV6-2 or TRBV6-3 to TRBJ2-3; no reliable D call. The CDR3 runs 14 residues. V lost 0 bases and J lost 3, with 7 bases in between. CDR1 is MNHEY, CDR2 SVGEGT, per germline.

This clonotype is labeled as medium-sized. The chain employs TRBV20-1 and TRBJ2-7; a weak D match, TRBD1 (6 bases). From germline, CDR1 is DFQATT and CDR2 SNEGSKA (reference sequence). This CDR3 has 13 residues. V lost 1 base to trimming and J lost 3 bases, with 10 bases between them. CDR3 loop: CSARVTGNYEQYF. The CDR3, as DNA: TGCAGTGCTAGAGTTACAGGGAACTACGAGCAGTACTTC.

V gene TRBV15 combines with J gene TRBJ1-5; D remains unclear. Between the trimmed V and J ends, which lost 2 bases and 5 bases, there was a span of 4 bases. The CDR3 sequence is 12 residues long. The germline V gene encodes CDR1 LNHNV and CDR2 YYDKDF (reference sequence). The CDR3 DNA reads TGTGCCACCAGCAGAATCGATCAGCCCCAGCATTTT. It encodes CATSRIDQPQHF.

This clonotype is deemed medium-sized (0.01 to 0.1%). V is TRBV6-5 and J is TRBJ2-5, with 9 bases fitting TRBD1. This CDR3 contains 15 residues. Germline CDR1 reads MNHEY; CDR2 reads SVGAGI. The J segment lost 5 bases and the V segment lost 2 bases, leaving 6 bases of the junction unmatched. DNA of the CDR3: TGTGCCAGCAGTTACACACAGGGGGCGCGGGAGACCCAGTACTTC. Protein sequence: CASSYTQGARETQYF.

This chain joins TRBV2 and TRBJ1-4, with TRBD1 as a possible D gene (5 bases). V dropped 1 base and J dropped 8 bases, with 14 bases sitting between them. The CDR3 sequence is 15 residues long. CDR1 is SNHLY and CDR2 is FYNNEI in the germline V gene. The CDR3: CASSEDGRGSEKLFF. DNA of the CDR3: TGTGCCAGCAGTGAAGACGGGCGGGGGAGCGAAAAACTGTTTTTT.

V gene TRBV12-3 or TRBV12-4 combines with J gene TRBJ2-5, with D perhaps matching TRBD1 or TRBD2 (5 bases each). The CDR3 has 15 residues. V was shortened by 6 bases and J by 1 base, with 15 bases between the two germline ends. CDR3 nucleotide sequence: TGTGCCAGCAGATGGCGAGGGGCCGTCCAAGAGACCCAGTACTTC. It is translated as CASRWRGAVQETQYF.

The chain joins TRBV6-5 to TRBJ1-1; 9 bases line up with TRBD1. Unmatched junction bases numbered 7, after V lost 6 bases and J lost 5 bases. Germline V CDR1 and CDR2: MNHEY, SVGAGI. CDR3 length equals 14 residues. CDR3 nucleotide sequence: TGTGCCAGCAGGGAATCCGGACAGGGGACTGAAGCTTTCTTT. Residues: CASRESGQGTEAFF.

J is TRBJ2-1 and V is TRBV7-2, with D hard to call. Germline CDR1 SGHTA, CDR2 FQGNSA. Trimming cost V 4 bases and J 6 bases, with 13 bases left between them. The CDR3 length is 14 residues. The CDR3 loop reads CASSSPSFGNEQFF. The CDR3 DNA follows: TGTGCCAGCAGCTCCCCTTCCTTCGGCAATGAGCAGTTCTTC.

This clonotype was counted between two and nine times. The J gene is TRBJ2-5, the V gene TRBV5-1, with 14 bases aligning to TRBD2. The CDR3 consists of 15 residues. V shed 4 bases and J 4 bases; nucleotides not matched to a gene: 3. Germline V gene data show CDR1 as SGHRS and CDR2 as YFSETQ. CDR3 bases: TGCGCCAGCAGCCGGGGGACTAGCGGGAGAGAGACCCAGTACTTC. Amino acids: CASSRGTSGRETQYF.

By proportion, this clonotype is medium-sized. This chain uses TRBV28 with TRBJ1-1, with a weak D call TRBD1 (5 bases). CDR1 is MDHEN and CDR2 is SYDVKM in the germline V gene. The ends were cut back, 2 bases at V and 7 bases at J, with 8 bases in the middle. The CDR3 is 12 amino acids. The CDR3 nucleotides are TGTGCCAGCAGTTTAAGACAGTATGAAGCTTTCTTT. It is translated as CASSLRQYEAFF. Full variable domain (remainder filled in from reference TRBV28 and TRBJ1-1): DVKVTQSSRYLVKRTGEKVFLECVQDMDHENMFWYRQDPGLGLRLIYFSYDVKMKEKGDIPEGYSVSREKKERFSLILESASTNQTSMYLCASSLRQYEAFFGQGTRLTVV.

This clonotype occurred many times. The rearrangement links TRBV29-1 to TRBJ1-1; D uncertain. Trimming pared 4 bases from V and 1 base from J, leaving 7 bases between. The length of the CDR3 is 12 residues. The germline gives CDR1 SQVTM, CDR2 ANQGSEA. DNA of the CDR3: TGCAGCGTTGTCCACTCGAACACTGAAGCTTTCTTT. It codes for CSVVHSNTEAFF.

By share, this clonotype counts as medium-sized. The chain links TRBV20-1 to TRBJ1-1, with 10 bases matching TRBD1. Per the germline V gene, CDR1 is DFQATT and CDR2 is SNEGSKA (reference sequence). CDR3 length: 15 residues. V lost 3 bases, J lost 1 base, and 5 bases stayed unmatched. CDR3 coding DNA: TGCAGTGCTAGGAGACAGGGGGCGCGGAACACTGAAGCTTTCTTT. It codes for CSARRQGARNTEAFF.

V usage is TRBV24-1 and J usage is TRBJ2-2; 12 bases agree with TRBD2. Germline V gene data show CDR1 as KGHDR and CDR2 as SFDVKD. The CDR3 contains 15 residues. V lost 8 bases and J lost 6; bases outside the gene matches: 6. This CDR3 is CATKRLAGVAGELFF. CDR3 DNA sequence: TGTGCCACCAAAAGACTAGCGGGAGTTGCCGGGGAGCTGTTTTTT.

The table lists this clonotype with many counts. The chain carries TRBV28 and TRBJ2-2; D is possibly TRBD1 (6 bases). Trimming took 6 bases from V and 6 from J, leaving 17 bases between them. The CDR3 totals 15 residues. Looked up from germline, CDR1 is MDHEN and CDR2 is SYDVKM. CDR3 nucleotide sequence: TGTGCCAGCAGCAAAAAAGTTCGACAGGCCGGGGAGCTGTTTTTT. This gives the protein CASSKKVRQAGELFF. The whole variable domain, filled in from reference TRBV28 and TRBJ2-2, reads DVKVTQSSRYLVKRTGEKVFLECVQDMDHENMFWYRQDPGLGLRLIYFSYDVKMKEKGDIPEGYSVSREKKERFSLILESASTNQTSMYLCASSKKVRQAGELFFGEGSRLTVL.

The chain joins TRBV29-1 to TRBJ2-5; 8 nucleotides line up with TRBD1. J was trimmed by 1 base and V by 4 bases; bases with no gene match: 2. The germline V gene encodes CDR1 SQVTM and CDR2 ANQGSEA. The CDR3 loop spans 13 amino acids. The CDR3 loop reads CSVGDRPQETQYF. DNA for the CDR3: TGCAGCGTTGGGGACAGGCCCCAAGAGACCCAGTACTTC.

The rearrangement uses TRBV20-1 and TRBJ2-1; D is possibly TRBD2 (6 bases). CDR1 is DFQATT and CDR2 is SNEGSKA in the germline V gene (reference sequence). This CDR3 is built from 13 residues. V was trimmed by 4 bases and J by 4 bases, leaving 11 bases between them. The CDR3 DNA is TGCAGTGCTACCCGGGACTGGTACAATGAGCAGTTCTTC. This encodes CSATRDWYNEQFF.

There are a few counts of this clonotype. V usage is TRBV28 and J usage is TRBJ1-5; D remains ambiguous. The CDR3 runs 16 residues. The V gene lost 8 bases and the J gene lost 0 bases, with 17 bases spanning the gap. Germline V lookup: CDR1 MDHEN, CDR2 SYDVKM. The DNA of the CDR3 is TGTGCCAGCGCCCTTGGGTTATCGTATAGCAATCAGCCCCAGCATTTT. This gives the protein CASALGLSYSNQPQHF. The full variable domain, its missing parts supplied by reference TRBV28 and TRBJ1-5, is DVKVTQSSRYLVKRTGEKVFLECVQDMDHENMFWYRQDPGLGLRLIYFSYDVKMKEKGDIPEGYSVSREKKERFSLILESASTNQTSMYLCASALGLSYSNQPQHFGDGTRLSIL.

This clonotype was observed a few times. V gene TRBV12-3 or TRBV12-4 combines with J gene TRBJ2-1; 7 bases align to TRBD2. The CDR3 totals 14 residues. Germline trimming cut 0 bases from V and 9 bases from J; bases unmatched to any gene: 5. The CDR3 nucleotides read TGTGCCAGCAGTTTAGCGGGAGGGTACGGTGAGCAGTTCTTC. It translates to CASSLAGGYGEQFF.